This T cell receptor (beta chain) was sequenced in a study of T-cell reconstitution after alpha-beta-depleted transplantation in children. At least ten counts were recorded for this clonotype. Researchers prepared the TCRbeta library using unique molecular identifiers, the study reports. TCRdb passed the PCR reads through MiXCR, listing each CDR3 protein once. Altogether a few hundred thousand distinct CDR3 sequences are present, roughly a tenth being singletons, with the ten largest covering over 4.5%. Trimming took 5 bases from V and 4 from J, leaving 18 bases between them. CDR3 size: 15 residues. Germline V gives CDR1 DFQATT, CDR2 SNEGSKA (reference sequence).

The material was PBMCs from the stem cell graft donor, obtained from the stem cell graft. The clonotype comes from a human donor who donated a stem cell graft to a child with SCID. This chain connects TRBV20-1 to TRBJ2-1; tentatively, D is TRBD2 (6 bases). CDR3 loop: CSAEPGGTPYNEQFF. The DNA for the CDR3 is TGCAGTGCTGAACCGGGCGGGACCCCATACAATGAGCAGTTCTTC.